These 30 T cell receptor beta chains originate from one sample sequenced in a study of T cells in Graves' hyperthyroidism and ophthalmopathy. From RNA transcripts, TCR beta CDR3 regions were amplified. The HTBI primer set drove a first-round RT-PCR of the TCR CDR3. TCRdb independently ran MiXCR on the multiplex PCR reads; one entry per CDR3 protein. The table shows around 340,000 distinct CDR3 sequences, with roughly 13% occurring only once. The sample was blood. The receptors were sampled from a woman in her twenties or thirties with Graves' hyperthyroidism.

This clonotype was seen a handful of times. The V and J genes are TRBV29-1 and TRBJ2-1, with 9 bases identical to TRBD2. The CDR3 consists of 15 residues. Germline assignment: CDR1 SQVTM and CDR2 ANQGSEA. V trimming: 6 bases; J trimming: 5 bases; junction bases outside the gene matches: 11. This CDR3 is CSVLTVGLAHNEQFF. CDR3 sequence (DNA): TGCAGCGTCCTCACAGTAGGACTAGCGCACAATGAGCAGTTCTTC.

This clonotype was recorded many times. The CDR3 loop reads CSAIAGRGSYTF. The CDR3 DNA sequence: TGCAGTGCTATCGCCGGGCGTGGGAGCTACACCTTC. The genes are TRBV20-1 and TRBJ1-2; D remains unclear. This CDR3 region has 12 residues. Deletions cut 4 bases from V and 9 bases from J, with 15 bases between. CDR1 is DFQATT and CDR2 is SNEGSKA in the germline V gene (reference sequence).

This clonotype was found once. The junction shows a germline mismatch at one end, possibly a read error. The chain links TRBV5-1 to TRBJ2-1; TRBD2 is a possible D gene (5 bases). Germline CDR1 and CDR2: SGHRS and YFSETQ. CDR3 length: 20 residues. CDR3 DNA sequence: TGTGCCAGCAGCTTGGCCTCTGGACTCCTTCACCTTTCATCCTACAATGAGCAGTTCTTC. It specifies CASSLASGLLHLSSYNEQFF. Variable domain in full (rest from reference TRBV5-1 and TRBJ2-1): KAGVTQTPRYLIKTRGQQVTLSCSPISGHRSVSWYQQTPGQGLQFLFEYFSETQRNKGNFPGRFSGRQFSNSRSEMNVSTLELGDSALYLCASSLASGLLHLSSYNEQFFGPGTRLTVL.

V gene TRBV6-1 combines with J gene TRBJ1-6; TRBD1 might be the D (5 bases). From germline, CDR1 is MNHNS and CDR2 SASEGT. Deletions cut 5 bases from V and 5 bases from J, with 13 bases between. The CDR3 length is 15 residues. Here the CDR3 reads CASSSTGADNSPLHF. In DNA form, the CDR3 reads TGTGCCAGCAGTTCTACCGGGGCGGATAATTCACCCCTCCACTTT.

This clonotype was seen ten or more times. The chain uses TRBV19 and TRBJ1-1; unclear D gene. V was clipped by 10 bases and J by 5 bases, with 11 bases between them. In germline, CDR1 is LNHDA, CDR2 SQIVND (reference sequence). The CDR3 is 11 residues long. The CDR3 nucleotides are TGTGCCACCTCTTTAGGGACTGAAGCTTTCTTT. Translated, it gives CATSLGTEAFF. Full variable domain (remainder filled in from reference TRBV19 and TRBJ1-1): DGGITQSPKYLFRKEGQNVTLSCEQNLNHDAMYWYRQDPGQGLRLIYYSQIVNDFQKGDIAEGYSVSREKKESFPLTVTSAQKNPTAFYLCATSLGTEAFFGQGTRLTVV.

The rearrangement uses TRBV9 and TRBJ2-1; TRBD2 matches at 7 bases. With 0 bases clipped from V and 8 bases from J, the junction kept 8 bases outside the gene matches. The CDR3 covers 15 residues. Germline values: CDR1 SGDLS, CDR2 YYNGEE. CDR3 sequence: CASSVGAGDGDEQFF. CDR3 DNA: TGTGCCAGCAGCGTAGGGGCGGGAGATGGCGATGAGCAGTTCTTC.

This clonotype has a count of ten or more. V usage is TRBV29-1 and J usage is TRBJ1-1; TRBD1 agrees at 9 bases. This CDR3 contains 12 residues. Germline CDR1 SQVTM, CDR2 ANQGSEA. With 7 bases clipped from V and 3 bases from J, the junction kept 3 bases outside the gene matches. CDR3 sequence: CSGRTGDTEAFF. The CDR3 DNA reads TGCAGCGGTCGGACAGGGGACACTGAAGCTTTCTTT.

This clonotype came up a few times. V usage is TRBV7-9 and J usage is TRBJ2-5; 8 bases are a match to TRBD2. With V trimmed by 8 bases and J by 2 bases, 16 bases remained unmatched. Germline lookup yields CDR1 SEHNR and CDR2 FQNEAQ (reference sequence). The CDR3 sequence is 17 residues long. CDR3 loop: CASSTRGGIGTQETQYF. As DNA, the CDR3 is TGTGCCAGCTCCACCCGGGGGGGGATCGGGACTCAAGAGACCCAGTACTTC.

This clonotype was counted ten times or more. This chain uses TRBV2 with TRBJ1-2; D uncertain. With 6 bases removed from V and 7 bases from J, the gap between germline ends came to 12 bases. Germline assignment: CDR1 SNHLY and CDR2 FYNNEI. This CDR3 is 12 amino acids long. The CDR3 loop is CASRGDWGGYTF. In DNA form, the CDR3 reads TGTGCCAGCAGGGGAGACTGGGGTGGCTACACCTTC.

On this clonotype: Its ends do not fully match the called genes, so a read error is possible. This chain joins TRBV3-1 and TRBJ1-4; D gene ambiguous. The CDR3 spans 15 residues. Germline V lookup: CDR1 LGHDT, CDR2 YNNKEL (reference sequence). CDR3 sequence: CACSPVRGHNEKLFF. In nucleotides, the CDR3 is TGTGCCTGCAGCCCCGTCCGAGGGCATAATGAAAAACTGTTTTTT.

In its sample, this clonotype was seen many times. The V and J genes are TRBV28 and TRBJ2-1; tentatively, D is TRBD1 or TRBD2 (5 bases each). The germline gives CDR1 MDHEN, CDR2 SYDVKM. The CDR3 is 15 amino acids. Trimming cost V 2 bases and J 4 bases, with 12 bases left between them. This CDR3 is CASSLPGTPYNEQFF. CDR3 nucleotides: TGTGCCAGCAGTTTACCGGGGACCCCTTACAATGAGCAGTTCTTC.

The gene calls are TRBV18 and TRBJ2-7; perhaps TRBD1 as D (6 bases). Germline assignment: CDR1 KGHSH and CDR2 LQKENI. V was trimmed by 6 bases and J by 7 bases, leaving 22 bases between them. The CDR3 has 15 residues. The CDR3 nucleotides read TGTGCCAGCTCCCAAGGACAGTCCCGGTCGGGGGAGCAGTACTTC. The encoded protein is CASSQGQSRSGEQYF.

Ten or more counts support this clonotype. This sequence joins TRBV28 and TRBJ1-2; the D gene is possibly TRBD1 (5 bases). This CDR3 comprises 15 residues. V gave up 4 bases and J gave up 4 bases, with 16 bases separating them. Germline V CDR1 and CDR2: MDHEN, SYDVKM. CDR3 sequence: CASSSTDTYFYGYTF. The CDR3 bases are TGTGCCAGCAGTTCTACGGACACTTACTTCTATGGCTACACCTTC.

This clonotype was recorded at least ten times. The CDR3 region is CASRRAIDEKLFF. The DNA of the CDR3 is TGTGCCAGCAGACGGGCAATTGATGAAAAACTGTTTTTT. The chain couples TRBV2 to TRBJ1-4; D call uncertain. The CDR3 loop spans 13 amino acids. V was pared by 6 bases and J by 6 bases, with 11 bases between. Germline V gene lookup returns CDR1 SNHLY and CDR2 FYNNEI.

This clonotype was observed a handful of times. This sequence joins TRBV6-6 and TRBJ1-3; D is ambiguous. The length of the CDR3 is 16 residues. Trimming took 0 bases from V and 0 from J, leaving 9 bases between them. Germline assignment: CDR1 MNHNY and CDR2 SVGAGI (reference sequence). The CDR3 sequence: CASSYSMGSSGNTIYF. The CDR3 bases are TGTGCCAGCAGTTACTCGATGGGCAGCTCTGGAAACACCATATATTTT.

This clonotype was seen only a few times. The chain uses TRBV20-1 and TRBJ2-1, with 8 positions matching TRBD2. V trimming: 0 bases; J trimming: 8 bases; junction bases outside the gene matches: 27. The CDR3 consists of 21 residues. CDR1 is DFQATT and CDR2 is SNEGSKA in the germline V gene (reference sequence). The DNA for the CDR3 is TGCAGTGCTAGAGATCCGTTTGAGGCGAGCGGGAGCCCCCCAAACCCCTATGAGCAGTTCTTC. This translates into CSARDPFEASGSPPNPYEQFF.

The V gene is TRBV27, the J gene TRBJ1-5; weak D call: TRBD1 (5 bases). V was shortened by 8 bases and J by 2 bases, with 16 bases between the two germline ends. The CDR3 totals 15 residues. Germline lookup yields CDR1 MNHEY and CDR2 SMNVEV (reference sequence). In DNA, the CDR3 is TGTGCCAGCTCCCGGGGGGGATCTGGCAATCAGCCCCAGCATTTT. Translating it yields CASSRGGSGNQPQHF.

This clonotype was observed at least ten times. The chain employs TRBV15 and TRBJ2-3; D might be TRBD2 (6 bases). Germline V lookup: CDR1 LNHNV, CDR2 YYDKDF (reference sequence). The length of the CDR3 is 13 residues. Trimming took 5 bases from V and 4 from J, leaving 10 bases between them. For the CDR3, the DNA is TGTGCCACCAGCGACGGGACTTCAGATACGCAGTATTTT. It codes for CATSDGTSDTQYF.

This clonotype was counted only a few times. The V gene is TRBV3-1, the J gene TRBJ1-1; D might be TRBD1 (5 bases). Trimming shortened V by 4 bases and J by 1 base, and 16 bases separated the two germline ends. Germline CDR1 reads LGHDT; CDR2 reads YNNKEL (reference sequence). The length of the CDR3 is 16 residues. The CDR3 here is CASSLIAGQGNTEAFF. The CDR3 DNA reads as TGTGCCAGCAGCCTGATCGCAGGGCAGGGGAACACTGAAGCTTTCTTT.

The sample holds many counts of this clonotype. The chain employs TRBV6-2 or TRBV6-3 and TRBJ2-7; D tentatively reads TRBD1 or TRBD2 (5 bases each). The CDR3 extends over 17 amino acids. Per germline, CDR1 MNHEY and CDR2 SVGEGT. V dropped 5 bases and J dropped 4 bases, with 24 bases sitting between them. The CDR3 loop is CASSPKPKGRGLYEQYF. As DNA, the CDR3 is TGTGCCAGCAGTCCTAAACCTAAGGGACGGGGTCTTTACGAGCAGTACTTC.

This clonotype was observed a few times. CDR3 coding DNA: TGTGCCAGCAGTTACTTAGTAGCGGGAGGAGGCAATGAGCAGTTCTTC. It specifies CASSYLVAGGGNEQFF. The V call is TRBV6-6, the J call TRBJ2-1; the match to TRBD2 covers 10 bases. The CDR3 has 16 residues. V shed 1 base, J shed 6 bases, and the junction held 6 bases outside the gene matches. The germline V gene has CDR1 MNHNY and CDR2 SVGAGI (reference sequence).

The sample holds many counts of this clonotype. V usage is TRBV27 and J usage is TRBJ2-1, with TRBD2 matching over 12 bases. The CDR3 extends over 20 amino acids. Germline trimming cut 8 bases from V and 8 bases from J; bases unmatched to any gene: 25. The V gene's germline CDR1 is MNHEY and CDR2 SMNVEV (reference sequence). The CDR3 sequence is CASASQVRQTTSGSSDEQFF. CDR3 nucleotides: TGTGCCAGCGCTAGCCAGGTTAGGCAGACGACTAGCGGGAGCTCAGATGAGCAGTTCTTC.

This clonotype was counted many times. This sequence joins TRBV12-3 or TRBV12-4 and TRBJ2-3; D perhaps matches TRBD2 (6 bases). This CDR3 region has 13 residues. V lost 5 bases to trimming and J lost 2 bases, with 8 bases between them. Here the CDR3 reads CASSRGSTDTQYF. The DNA of the CDR3 is TGTGCCAGCAGTCGGGGGTCCACAGATACGCAGTATTTT.

The chain combines TRBV6-1 with TRBJ2-7; D call uncertain. Looked up from germline, CDR1 is MNHNS and CDR2 is SASEGT. The V and J ends lost 11 bases and 4 bases respectively, with 6 bases between them. The CDR3 sequence is 9 residues long. CDR3 protein: CAVDYEQYF. CDR3 sequence (DNA): TGTGCCGTAGATTACGAGCAGTACTTC.

This clonotype was recorded at least ten times. The CDR3 is CASEAGFAYEQYF. For the CDR3, the DNA is TGTGCCAGCGAAGCGGGGTTCGCCTACGAGCAGTACTTC. The chain carries TRBV28 and TRBJ2-7, with 7 bases lining up with TRBD2. Per the germline V gene, CDR1 is MDHEN and CDR2 is SYDVKM. This CDR3 has 13 residues. The V gene end was trimmed by 8 bases and the J gene end by 2 bases; junction bases not matched to a gene: 6. Variable domain in full (rest from reference TRBV28 and TRBJ2-7): DVKVTQSSRYLVKRTGEKVFLECVQDMDHENMFWYRQDPGLGLRLIYFSYDVKMKEKGDIPEGYSVSREKKERFSLILESASTNQTSMYLCASEAGFAYEQYFGPGTRLTVT.

This chain links TRBV6-5 with TRBJ2-2; D ambiguous. The ends were cut back, 0 bases at V and 3 bases at J, with 8 bases in the middle. CDR1 is MNHEY, CDR2 SVGAGI, per germline. The CDR3 length is 15 residues. Here the CDR3 DNA reads TGTGCCAGCAGTTACTCCAGGTTGGACACCGGGGAGCTGTTTTTT. Protein: CASSYSRLDTGELFF.

This clonotype has a count of ten or more. The chain joins TRBV28 to TRBJ2-2, with TRBD1 matching over 8 bases. V lost 2 bases and J lost 4; bases outside the gene matches: 12. The length of the CDR3 is 18 residues. Germline-derived CDR1 and CDR2 are MDHEN and SYDVKM. The CDR3 region is CASSLQQRQGKFTGELFF. The CDR3 DNA is TGTGCCAGCAGTTTACAACAACGACAGGGGAAATTCACCGGGGAGCTGTTTTTT.

A remark on this clonotype: A much larger clone lies a single base off, so this may be a read error. The CDR3 DNA follows: TGCAGTGCTATGCCGGGACAGGGGTCTCGAAATGCGCAGTTCTTC. Translation gives CSAMPGQGSRNAQFF. This chain links TRBV20-1 with TRBJ2-1; 10 nucleotides agree with TRBD1. The CDR3 sequence is 15 residues long. The germline V gene has CDR1 DFQATT and CDR2 SNEGSKA (reference sequence).

This clonotype was counted ten times or more. The chain employs TRBV11-2 and TRBJ2-7, with D unresolved. The CDR3 spans 13 residues. CDR1 is SGHAT, CDR2 FQNNGV, per germline. V lost 2 bases to trimming and J lost 4 bases, with 9 bases between them. CDR3 region: CASSLNHGYEQYF. The CDR3 DNA sequence: TGTGCCAGCAGCTTAAATCATGGATACGAGCAGTACTTC.

This clonotype occurred many times. This sequence joins TRBV27 and TRBJ2-1, with 11 bases matching TRBD2. With V trimmed by 5 bases and J by 1 base, 7 bases remained unmatched. CDR1 and CDR2 from the germline V gene are MNHEY and SMNVEV (reference sequence). The CDR3 extends over 17 amino acids. CDR3 nucleotide sequence: TGTGCCAGCAGTCCTAGGACTAGCGGGTATTCCTACAATGAGCAGTTCTTC. Encoded protein: CASSPRTSGYSYNEQFF.